This T cell receptor beta chain emerged from a study of blood T cell repertoires in COVID-19. Study details: COVID-19 samples, acute and convalescent, were from the United States, Italy and Spain. T cells, B-cell-depleted T cells, or PBMCs provided the cDNA or gDNA that served as material.

Germline CDR1 reads SGHDT; CDR2 reads YYEEEE. Trimming took 3 bases from V and 5 from J; bases not matched to a gene: 1. The CDR3 length is 13 residues. In the authors' methods: Amplification with reference gene primers provided the estimates of nucleated cell counts. Measured with immunoSEQ multiplex PCR; TCRdb has only the in-frame clones, and not every one. That table gives V, J and clone size, and the DNA gave D and trimming. This sample has 300,000 to 400,000 clones, with 87% found just once. The TCR originated in a man aged 45-60 years with active or convalescent COVID-19. V and J are TRBV5-6 and TRBJ1-4, with 7 bases fitting TRBD1. The sample taken for sequencing was peripheral blood. In nucleotides, the CDR3 is TGTGCCAGCAGCTGGGGACAGAATGAAAAACTGTTTTTT. Translation gives CASSWGQNEKLFF.